This is a list of T cell receptor beta chains from one sample in a study of CD8 T cells in Susac syndrome. TCRdb processed the immunoSEQ multiplex PCR reads anew with MiXCR; each CDR3 protein has one entry. The table records about 180,000 distinct CDR3 sequences, approximately 93% of them present only once. The sample taken for sequencing was CD4+ T cells from PBMCs. Receptors were obtained from a human donor with multiple sclerosis. Both conserved end residues are part of each CDR3. D genes are given only for firm matches. A row's size may be missing; if present it is once, few, many or a size class.

clone_size: .; j_call: TRBJ2-3; cdr3_length: 15; v_call: TRBV5-4; d_call: .; cdr3_nt: TGTGCCAGCAGTCCCAAGGAGGGGAGCACAGATACGCAGTATTTT; cdr3_aa: CASSPKEGSTDTQYF
clone_size: .; j_call: TRBJ2-5; cdr3_length: 15; v_call: TRBV2; d_call: TRBD1; cdr3_nt: TGTGCCAGCACCTTCGGGACAGGGGGACAAGAGACCCAGTACTTC; cdr3_aa: CASTFGTGGQETQYF
clone_size: once; j_call: TRBJ2-5; cdr3_length: 15; v_call: TRBV2; d_call: .; cdr3_nt: TGTGCCAGCGTTCAAGAGGCAGGGCCCGGTGAGACCCAGTACTTC; cdr3_aa: CASVQEAGPGETQYF
clone_size: .; j_call: TRBJ2-2; cdr3_length: 14; v_call: TRBV24-1; d_call: TRBD1; cdr3_nt: TGTGCCACCAGCCCGACAGGGACCACCGGGGAGCTGTTTTTT; cdr3_aa: CATSPTGTTGELFF
clone_size: .; j_call: TRBJ2-7; cdr3_length: 14; v_call: TRBV5-1; d_call: TRBD1; cdr3_nt: TGCGCCAGCAGATCCGACAGGGAACGGGATGGGCAGTACTTC; cdr3_aa: CASRSDRERDGQYF
clone_size: .; j_call: TRBJ2-7; cdr3_length: 13; v_call: TRBV20-1; d_call: .; cdr3_nt: TGCAGTGCTAGAGATTCCGGGGTTCACGAGCAGTACTTC; cdr3_aa: CSARDSGVHEQYF
clone_size: .; j_call: TRBJ1-2; cdr3_length: 14; v_call: TRBV6-1; d_call: .; cdr3_nt: TGTGCCAGCATCAAAGGGGGGATGGAGTATGGCTACACCTTC; cdr3_aa: CASIKGGMEYGYTF
clone_size: .; j_call: TRBJ1-6; cdr3_length: 12; v_call: TRBV7-9; d_call: .; cdr3_nt: TGTGCCAGCAGCTTAGACGCTTCACCCCTCCACTTT; cdr3_aa: CASSLDASPLHF
clone_size: .; j_call: TRBJ2-1; cdr3_length: 15; v_call: TRBV7-2; d_call: .; cdr3_nt: TGTGCCAGCAGCCGGCGGCAGCACGGGTACAATGAGCAGTTCTTC; cdr3_aa: CASSRRQHGYNEQFF
clone_size: .; j_call: TRBJ1-1; cdr3_length: 15; v_call: TRBV19; d_call: TRBD1; cdr3_nt: TGTGCCAGTAGTCCAGGACAGGGTACGGTCGCTGAAGCTTTCTTT; cdr3_aa: CASSPGQGTVAEAFF
clone_size: .; j_call: TRBJ1-1; cdr3_length: 14; v_call: TRBV7-2; d_call: .; cdr3_nt: TGTGCCAGCAGCGGCAACCCGAGAAACACTGAAGCTTTCTTT; cdr3_aa: CASSGNPRNTEAFF
clone_size: .; j_call: TRBJ2-1; cdr3_length: 16; v_call: TRBV18; d_call: TRBD2; cdr3_nt: TGTGCCAGCTCACCACCGGAGCGGGGGGTAATCAATGAGCAGTTCTTC; cdr3_aa: CASSPPERGVINEQFF
clone_size: .; j_call: TRBJ1-3; cdr3_length: 15; v_call: TRBV2; d_call: .; cdr3_nt: TGTGCCAGCACGGGAGAGCGGGCCGCAGGAAACACCATATATTTT; cdr3_aa: CASTGERAAGNTIYF
clone_size: .; j_call: TRBJ2-1; cdr3_length: 17; v_call: TRBV20-1; d_call: .; cdr3_nt: TGCAGTGCTCTCCCCGTCGGTGCTATAAGCTCCTACAATGAGCAGTTCTTC; cdr3_aa: CSALPVGAISSYNEQFF
clone_size: .; j_call: TRBJ2-7; cdr3_length: 15; v_call: TRBV3-1; d_call: .; cdr3_nt: TGTGCCAGCAGCCATAGCGACAGGGGAGGGTACGAGCAGTACTTC; cdr3_aa: CASSHSDRGGYEQYF
clone_size: .; j_call: TRBJ1-5; cdr3_length: 17; v_call: TRBV7-2; d_call: TRBD1; cdr3_nt: TGTGCCAGCAGTTCATCTAAGCAGACAGGGAACAATCAGCCCCAGCATTTT; cdr3_aa: CASSSSKQTGNNQPQHF
clone_size: .; j_call: TRBJ2-7; cdr3_length: 11; v_call: TRBV6-2/TRBV6-3; d_call: .; cdr3_nt: TGTGCCACCACGACAGGAGCCGAGCAGTACTTC; cdr3_aa: CATTTGAEQYF
clone_size: .; j_call: TRBJ1-1; cdr3_length: 17; v_call: TRBV28; d_call: TRBD1; cdr3_nt: TGTGCCAGCAGTTTAAGGGCGGGGACAGTGATGAACACTGAAGCTTTCTTT; cdr3_aa: CASSLRAGTVMNTEAFF
clone_size: .; j_call: TRBJ2-7; cdr3_length: 16; v_call: TRBV23-1; d_call: .; cdr3_nt: TGCGCCAGCAGTCAATCTCGGGGGACGGTGATCTACGAGCAGTACTTC; cdr3_aa: CASSQSRGTVIYEQYF
clone_size: .; j_call: TRBJ1-6; cdr3_length: 15; v_call: TRBV4-1; d_call: .; cdr3_nt: TGCGCCAGCAGCCCCGGGCCGCCCGTGAGTTCACCCCTCCACTTT; cdr3_aa: CASSPGPPVSSPLHF
clone_size: .; j_call: TRBJ2-3; cdr3_length: 13; v_call: TRBV7-2; d_call: .; cdr3_nt: TGTGCCAGCAGGAACTCTGGCCCAGATACGCAGTATTTT; cdr3_aa: CASRNSGPDTQYF
clone_size: .; j_call: TRBJ1-2; cdr3_length: 13; v_call: TRBV30; d_call: .; cdr3_nt: TGTGCCTGGACCGGGGGGCAATCCAATGGCTACACCTTC; cdr3_aa: CAWTGGQSNGYTF
clone_size: .; j_call: TRBJ1-2; cdr3_length: 14; v_call: TRBV5-1; d_call: .; cdr3_nt: TGCGCCAGCAGCCCGCCCGACAGAGGGGATGGCTACACCTTC; cdr3_aa: CASSPPDRGDGYTF
clone_size: .; j_call: TRBJ2-2; cdr3_length: 15; v_call: TRBV2; d_call: TRBD1; cdr3_nt: TGTGCCAGCATTGAGGGGGCTTGGGACACCGGGGAGCTGTTTTTT; cdr3_aa: CASIEGAWDTGELFF
clone_size: .; j_call: TRBJ2-7; cdr3_length: 15; v_call: TRBV20-1; d_call: TRBD1; cdr3_nt: TGCAGTGCTCCGATGGTGGGACAGGGAATCAACGAGCAGTACTTC; cdr3_aa: CSAPMVGQGINEQYF
clone_size: .; j_call: TRBJ2-7; cdr3_length: 15; v_call: TRBV5-1; d_call: .; cdr3_nt: TGCGCCAGCAGCCCCCTGGACTCCCGATCTGGGGAGCAGTACTTC; cdr3_aa: CASSPLDSRSGEQYF
clone_size: .; j_call: TRBJ2-5; cdr3_length: 13; v_call: TRBV12-3/TRBV12-4; d_call: TRBD1; cdr3_nt: TGTGCCAGCAGTTTTAGACAGGGAGAGACCCAGTACTTC; cdr3_aa: CASSFRQGETQYF
clone_size: .; j_call: TRBJ2-5; cdr3_length: 12; v_call: TRBV7-8; d_call: .; cdr3_nt: TGTGCCAGCAGCTTCGGGGTTGAGACCCAGTACTTC; cdr3_aa: CASSFGVETQYF
clone_size: .; j_call: TRBJ2-5; cdr3_length: 14; v_call: TRBV4-3; d_call: TRBD1; cdr3_nt: TGCGCCAGCAGCCAAGCACAGGGGGCGTATCCCCAGTACTTC; cdr3_aa: CASSQAQGAYPQYF
clone_size: .; j_call: TRBJ2-5; cdr3_length: 16; v_call: TRBV7-8; d_call: TRBD2; cdr3_nt: TGTGCCAGCAGCTTAGCGGAAGCGGGATCGTCGAAGACCCAGTACTTC; cdr3_aa: CASSLAEAGSSKTQYF
clone_size: .; j_call: TRBJ2-3; cdr3_length: 14; v_call: TRBV3-1; d_call: .; cdr3_nt: TGTGCCAGCTCGGTTTACGGGGGCACAGATACGCAGTATTTT; cdr3_aa: CASSVYGGTDTQYF
clone_size: .; j_call: TRBJ1-5; cdr3_length: 12; v_call: TRBV12-3/TRBV12-4; d_call: .; cdr3_nt: TGTGCCAGCAGTTTAGGAGGAAGGCCGGATCATTTT; cdr3_aa: CASSLGGRPDHF
clone_size: .; j_call: TRBJ2-4; cdr3_length: 16; v_call: TRBV20-1; d_call: .; cdr3_nt: TGCAGTGCTAGAGATGGTCGTCGACAAGCCAAAAACATTCAGTACTTC; cdr3_aa: CSARDGRRQAKNIQYF
clone_size: .; j_call: TRBJ1-2; cdr3_length: 13; v_call: TRBV11-1; d_call: .; cdr3_nt: TGTGCCAGCAGCTTAGTCCGAGGCGAGGCACTCGCCTTC; cdr3_aa: CASSLVRGEALAF
clone_size: .; j_call: TRBJ1-1; cdr3_length: 13; v_call: TRBV14; d_call: .; cdr3_nt: TGTGCCAGCACCACAGGCCAGAACACTGAAGCTTTCTTT; cdr3_aa: CASTTGQNTEAFF
clone_size: .; j_call: TRBJ1-4; cdr3_length: 15; v_call: TRBV6-1; d_call: .; cdr3_nt: TGTGCCAGCAGTGGAGCACAGGGCCGGAATGAAAAACTGTTTTTT; cdr3_aa: CASSGAQGRNEKLFF
clone_size: .; j_call: TRBJ1-6; cdr3_length: 17; v_call: TRBV4-3; d_call: .; cdr3_nt: TGCGCCAGCAGCCAAGTACCCCGGGACGGAAAAAATTCACCCCTCCACTTT; cdr3_aa: CASSQVPRDGKNSPLHF
clone_size: .; j_call: TRBJ2-4; cdr3_length: 16; v_call: TRBV6-2/TRBV6-3; d_call: TRBD2; cdr3_nt: TGTGCCAGCAGTTCGGCACAAGCGGGAGGACAAAACATTCAGTACTTC; cdr3_aa: CASSSAQAGGQNIQYF